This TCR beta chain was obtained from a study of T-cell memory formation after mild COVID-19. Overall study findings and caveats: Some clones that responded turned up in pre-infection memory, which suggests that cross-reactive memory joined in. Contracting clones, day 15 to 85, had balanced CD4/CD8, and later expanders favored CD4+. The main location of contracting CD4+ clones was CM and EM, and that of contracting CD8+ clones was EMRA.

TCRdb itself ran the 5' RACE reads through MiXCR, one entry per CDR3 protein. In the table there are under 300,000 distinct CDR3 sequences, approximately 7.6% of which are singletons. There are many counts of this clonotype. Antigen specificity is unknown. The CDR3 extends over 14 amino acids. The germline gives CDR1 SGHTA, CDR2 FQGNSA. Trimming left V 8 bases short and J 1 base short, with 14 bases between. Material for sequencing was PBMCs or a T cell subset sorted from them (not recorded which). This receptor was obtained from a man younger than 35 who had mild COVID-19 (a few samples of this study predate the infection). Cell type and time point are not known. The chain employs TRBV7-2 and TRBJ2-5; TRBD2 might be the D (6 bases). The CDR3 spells CASRIVGGQETQYF. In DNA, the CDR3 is TGTGCCAGCCGGATCGTGGGGGGCCAAGAGACCCAGTACTTC.